This TCR beta chain came from a study of Ad26.COV2.S vaccination and SARS-CoV-2 variants. Turning to the study itself: Dosing was one shot or two shots 56 days apart. Findings of the study overall: Spike-specific TCR breadth was greater after Ad26.COV2.S than placebo.

Data came from immunoSEQ multiplex PCR; TCRdb stores just in-frame clones and leaves some out. The data contain around 300,000 clones, approximately 90% of them seen just once; the ten biggest clones take up roughly 5%. As for this clone: Its antigen is not identified.

This CDR3 comprises 15 residues. Per germline, CDR1 SGHDT and CDR2 YYEEEE. The trim removed 4 bases at V and 7 bases at J, leaving 5 bases unmatched. As to treatment: over 15 received Ad26.COV2.S at low or high dose, single or two shots; about 5 received placebo; per-sample allocation not given. Sampling was performed 63 days after the first vaccine or placebo injection. The V gene is TRBV5-6, the J gene TRBJ2-1; the match to TRBD2 covers 13 bases. The material was peripheral blood, obtained in a trial of Ad26.COV2.S vaccine versus placebo. The sequence came from a person between 18 and 65 years old who received the Ad26.COV2.S COVID-19 vaccine or a placebo. In DNA, the CDR3 is TGTGCCAGCAGCGTAGGGACTAGCGGGGATAATGAGCAGTTCTTC. As protein: CASSVGTSGDNEQFF. Complete variable domain (other parts from reference TRBV5-6 and TRBJ2-1): DAGVTQSPTHLIKTRGQQVTLRCSPKSGHDTVSWYQQALGQGPQFIFQYYEEEERQRGNFPDRFSGHQFPNYSSELNVNALLLGDSALYLCASSVGTSGDNEQFFGPGTRLTVL.